These 22 T cell receptor beta chains share one sample of origin, sequenced in a study of cytomegalovirus exposure and HLA in healthy donors. Clones were sequenced by immunoSEQ multiplex PCR, and TCRdb holds only the in-frame ones, with some missing. The table lists fewer than 150,000 clones, about 91% of them singletons. Sequencing was done on a sample of PBMCs. The receptor source for this set is a woman aged 18-35 years in good health and CMV-seropositive.

The gene calls are TRBV4-2 and TRBJ1-3; no firm D call. Germline CDR1 and CDR2: LGHNA and YNFKEQ. Trimming stripped 0 bases from V and 0 bases from J, with 6 bases between. The CDR3 is 15 amino acids. This chain's CDR3 is CASSQDGGSGNTIYF. The CDR3 region has the DNA TGTGCCAGCAGCCAAGATGGAGGCTCTGGAAACACCATATATTTT.

The chain employs TRBV6-1 and TRBJ2-3; D gene unclear. Germline V gene lookup returns CDR1 MNHNS and CDR2 SASEGT. V was cut by 8 bases and J by 3 bases, with 18 bases left in between. The CDR3 is 15 amino acids. The CDR3 sequence: CASGLDGAMTDTQYF. CDR3 sequence (DNA): TGTGCCAGCGGCCTTGACGGAGCTATGACAGATACGCAGTATTTT.

V gene TRBV11-2 combines with J gene TRBJ2-1, with D hard to call. The CDR3 runs to 13 residues. Between the trimmed V and J ends, which lost 1 base and 3 bases, there was a span of 4 bases. Per germline, CDR1 SGHAT and CDR2 FQNNGV. The CDR3 spells CASSLGYYNEQFF. The CDR3 nucleotides read TGTGCCAGCAGCTTAGGCTACTACAATGAGCAGTTCTTC.

The CDR3 here is CASRGGGVTGELFF. The CDR3 DNA reads TGTGCCAGCAGGGGCGGCGGGGTTACCGGGGAGCTGTTTTTT. The chain recombines TRBV2 with TRBJ2-2, with a tentative D call TRBD2 (6 bases). V lost 6 bases, J lost 5 bases, and 13 bases lay in between. CDR3 size: 14 residues. Germline V gene data show CDR1 as SNHLY and CDR2 as FYNNEI.

This chain uses TRBV6-1 with TRBJ1-3, with a possible D match to TRBD1 (6 bases). CDR3 length equals 14 residues. V lost 2 bases, J lost 5 bases, and 10 bases lay in between. Germline-derived CDR1 and CDR2 are MNHNS and SASEGT. The DNA of the CDR3 is TGTGCCAGCAGTGAACGCCAGGGGAGAAACACCATATATTTT. Amino acids: CASSERQGRNTIYF.

This clone was seen only a few times. This chain links TRBV5-1 with TRBJ1-5; 10 positions match TRBD1. This CDR3 region has 17 residues. V lost 4 bases and J lost 7; bases outside the gene matches: 14. In germline, CDR1 is SGHRS, CDR2 YFSETQ. DNA for the CDR3: TGCGCCAGCAGCCCCAACCCTAGACAGGGGGCGTACCAGCCCCAGCATTTT. Protein product: CASSPNPRQGAYQPQHF. The full variable domain, rest sourced from reference TRBV5-1 and TRBJ1-5, is KAGVTQTPRYLIKTRGQQVTLSCSPISGHRSVSWYQQTPGQGLQFLFEYFSETQRNKGNFPGRFSGRQFSNSRSEMNVSTLELGDSALYLCASSPNPRQGAYQPQHFGDGTRLSIL.

J is TRBJ1-1 and V is TRBV7-3; a possible D gene is TRBD1 (5 bases). The CDR3 covers 15 residues. Between the trimmed V and J ends, which lost 1 base and 3 bases, there was a span of 12 bases. The V gene's germline CDR1 is SGHTA and CDR2 FQGTGA. The CDR3 loop reads CASSLMGGKDTEAFF. DNA of the CDR3: TGTGCCAGCAGCTTAATGGGGGGGAAGGACACTGAAGCTTTCTTT.

This clone was counted only a few times. The V and J genes are TRBV18 and TRBJ1-2; D gene ambiguous. The CDR3 contains 13 residues. The germline CDR1 and CDR2 sequences are KGHSH and LQKENI. The ends were cut back, 6 bases at V and 8 bases at J, with 16 bases in the middle. In DNA form, the CDR3 reads TGTGCCAGCTCCTCGGATAGGACTTGGGGCTACACCTTC. It is translated as CASSSDRTWGYTF. The whole variable domain, remainder taken from reference TRBV18 and TRBJ1-2, is NAGVMQNPRHLVRRRGQEARLRCSPMKGHSHVYWYRQLPEEGLKFMVYLQKENIIDESGMPKERFSAEFPKEGPSILRIQQVVRGDSAAYFCASSSDRTWGYTFGSGTRLTVV.

The V and J genes are TRBV7-9 and TRBJ1-3; TRBD1 matches at 7 bases. The CDR3 contains 16 residues. CDR1 is SEHNR and CDR2 is FQNEAQ in the germline V gene (reference sequence). V was pared by 2 bases and J by 2 bases, with 6 bases of the junction left unmatched. CDR3 region: CASSLPGGSTGNTIYF. In DNA form, the CDR3 reads TGTGCCAGCAGCTTACCAGGGGGGTCTACTGGAAACACCATATATTTT.

V and J are TRBV6-1 and TRBJ2-7; 12 positions agree with TRBD2. The CDR3 has 14 amino acids. V gave up 4 bases and J gave up 3 bases; unmatched junction bases: 1. CDR1 and CDR2 (germline): MNHNS, SASEGT. CDR3 nucleotides: TGTGCCAGCAGTGCTAGCGGGAGGGGCTACGAGCAGTACTTC. It translates to CASSASGRGYEQYF.

Only a few counts were recorded for this clone. The chain has TRBV7-3 and TRBJ1-1, with 7 positions matching TRBD1. V trimming: 4 bases; J trimming: 3 bases; junction bases outside the gene matches: 11. The CDR3 consists of 16 residues. Germline V lookup: CDR1 SGHTA, CDR2 FQGTGA. The DNA of the CDR3 is TGTGCCAGCAGCTCAACTTCGGGACAGACGTACACTGAAGCTTTCTTT. Its protein is CASSSTSGQTYTEAFF.

V is TRBV5-1 and J is TRBJ1-1, with 7 bases identical to TRBD1. Germline CDR1 and CDR2: SGHRS and YFSETQ. The J segment lost 4 bases and the V segment lost 2 bases, leaving 5 bases of the junction unmatched. The CDR3 sequence is 14 residues long. The CDR3 is CASSFEGAGTEAFF. CDR3 nucleotides: TGCGCCAGCAGCTTTGAGGGGGCGGGCACTGAAGCTTTCTTT.

The rearrangement links TRBV28 to TRBJ1-1, with D possibly matching TRBD1 (6 bases). Trimming took 3 bases from V and 6 from J, leaving 14 bases between them. The CDR3 covers 14 residues. Germline CDR1 reads MDHEN; CDR2 reads SYDVKM. The CDR3 sequence: CASSFRLTGSEAFF. DNA of the CDR3: TGTGCCAGCAGTTTTCGACTAACAGGGTCTGAAGCTTTCTTT. Drawing the rest from reference TRBV28 and TRBJ1-1, the complete variable domain is DVKVTQSSRYLVKRTGEKVFLECVQDMDHENMFWYRQDPGLGLRLIYFSYDVKMKEKGDIPEGYSVSREKKERFSLILESASTNQTSMYLCASSFRLTGSEAFFGQGTRLTVV.

The chain couples TRBV2 to TRBJ2-7; D remains unclear. Trimming shortened V by 8 bases and J by 0 bases, and 17 bases separated the two germline ends. The CDR3 spans 15 residues. Germline assignment: CDR1 SNHLY and CDR2 FYNNEI. The CDR3 DNA reads TGTGCCAGCGAGAGCGTGAGGAGCCTCTCCTACGAGCAGTACTTC. Translation gives CASESVRSLSYEQYF.

The V gene is TRBV15, the J gene TRBJ2-3, with no clear D. The CDR3 spans 13 residues. Germline V CDR1 and CDR2: LNHNV, YYDKDF (reference sequence). Between the trimmed V and J ends, which lost 1 base and 4 bases, there was a span of 6 bases. CDR3 in DNA: TGTGCCACCAGCAGAGTAATTCCAGATACGCAGTATTTT. Its translation: CATSRVIPDTQYF.

The chain couples TRBV11-3 to TRBJ2-3, with TRBD2 matching over 11 bases. V lost 5 bases to trimming and J lost 6 bases; unmatched junction nucleotides: 10. Germline lookup yields CDR1 SGHNT and CDR2 YENEEA. The CDR3 spans 16 residues. In DNA, the CDR3 is TGTGCCAGCAGCCAGACCCTAGCGGGGGGATCGGATACGCAGTATTTT. Encoded protein: CASSQTLAGGSDTQYF.

The chain is built from TRBV10-3 and TRBJ1-1; 7 bases fit TRBD1. Looked up from germline, CDR1 is ENHRY and CDR2 is SYGVKD. Trimming at V came to 9 bases and at J to 1 base, leaving 5 bases not matched to a gene. The CDR3 is 13 residues long. CDR3: CAITRDRNTEAFF. The CDR3 region has the DNA TGTGCCATTACCCGGGACAGGAACACTGAAGCTTTCTTT.

This clone was seen just once. The chain couples TRBV19 to TRBJ2-1, with TRBD1 as a possible D gene (5 bases). This CDR3 has 13 amino acids. Looked up from germline, CDR1 is LNHDA and CDR2 is SQIVND (reference sequence). Deletions cut 7 bases from V and 4 bases from J, with 11 bases between. The DNA for the CDR3 is TGTGCCAGTAAAGCAGGGTTATACAATGAGCAGTTCTTC. Translated, it gives CASKAGLYNEQFF.

The gene calls are TRBV28 and TRBJ2-3, with 9 bases matching TRBD2. The CDR3 consists of 15 residues. CDR1 MDHEN and CDR2 SYDVKM come from the germline V gene. The trim removed 2 bases at V and 3 bases at J, leaving 3 bases unmatched. The CDR3 reads CASSLLAGRTDTQYF. The CDR3 DNA is TGTGCCAGCAGTTTACTAGCGGGAAGGACAGATACGCAGTATTTT.

The chain is built from TRBV5-1 and TRBJ2-1; 12 nucleotides match TRBD2. CDR3 length equals 15 residues. Germline CDR1 reads SGHRS; CDR2 reads YFSETQ. After removal of 1 base from V and 9 bases from J, the junction contained 5 bases not matched to a gene. The CDR3 protein is CASSLTSGGSIEQFF. The CDR3 DNA sequence: TGCGCCAGCAGCTTGACTAGCGGGGGGTCGATTGAGCAGTTCTTC.

The chain combines TRBV30 with TRBJ2-1; 11 bases agree with TRBD2. In germline, CDR1 is GTSNPN, CDR2 SVGIG (reference sequence). J was trimmed by 8 bases and V by 3 bases; bases with no gene match: 9. This CDR3 contains 15 residues. For the CDR3, the DNA is TGTGCCTGGAGCGCCCTAGCGGGAGGTATCCATGAGCAGTTCTTC. The encoded protein is CAWSALAGGIHEQFF.

The chain recombines TRBV4-1 with TRBJ1-2; 7 nucleotides match TRBD1. Trimming removed 3 bases from V and 4 bases from J; junction bases left unmatched: 2. This CDR3 is 13 amino acids long. Germline V gives CDR1 MGHRA, CDR2 YSYEKL. The DNA of the CDR3 is TGCGCCAGCAGCCAGGGACAGCTCTATGGCTACACCTTC. Residues: CASSQGQLYGYTF.